Shown below are 30 T cell receptor beta chains from a single sample sequenced in a study of blood T cell repertoires in COVID-19. Assay: immunoSEQ multiplex PCR; the TCRdb copy retains only in-frame clones and omits some. The data hold 150,000 to 200,000 clones, with approximately 87% observed a single time. Sequencing input: peripheral blood. These receptors were collected from a woman between 65 and 79 years old with acute or convalescent COVID-19.

In the case of this clone: The sample holds other DNA sequences that translate to the same CDR3. The chain joins TRBV18 to TRBJ1-1; possibly TRBD1 for D (6 bases). Trimming took off 4 bases at V and 1 base at J, with 7 bases between the two ends. The CDR3 sequence is 13 residues long. From germline, CDR1 is KGHSH and CDR2 LQKENI. The DNA for the CDR3 is TGTGCCAGCTCACGGGACACGAACACTGAAGCTTTCTTT. Translating gives CASSRDTNTEAFF.

A note on this clone: The sample carries other DNA sequences with the same CDR3. The V call is TRBV9, the J call TRBJ2-3, with D maybe TRBD2 (5 bases). CDR3 length: 15 residues. V lost 0 bases and J 1 base, leaving 9 bases between the germline ends. Germline values: CDR1 SGDLS, CDR2 YYNGEE. CDR3 coding DNA: TGTGCCAGCAGCGTAGGCGGGCTGGGCACAGATACGCAGTATTTT. It codes for CASSVGGLGTDTQYF.

This clone has just a few counts. This chain uses TRBV5-1 with TRBJ2-1, with D unresolved. Germline CDR1 and CDR2: SGHRS and YFSETQ. The germline V and J ends were trimmed by 4 bases and 6 bases, with 14 bases remaining between them. This CDR3 spans 14 amino acids. The DNA of the CDR3 is TGCGCCAGCAGCAGAGGATCCGAAGCCAATGAGCAGTTCTTC. Protein: CASSRGSEANEQFF.

The J gene is TRBJ1-2, the V gene TRBV19; 9 bases fit TRBD1. The CDR3 covers 15 residues. J lost 7 bases, V lost 3 bases, and 9 bases had no gene match. Germline assignment: CDR1 LNHDA and CDR2 SQIVND (reference sequence). The CDR3, as DNA: TGTGCCAGTAGTATCCCACCGGACAGGGGAAGTGGCTACACCTTC. Translated, it gives CASSIPPDRGSGYTF.

The genes are TRBV4-2 and TRBJ2-7, with a weak D call TRBD1 (6 bases). V lost 3 bases and J lost 3, with 18 bases in between. Looked up from germline, CDR1 is LGHNA and CDR2 is YNFKEQ. The CDR3 has 16 amino acids. The CDR3 loop reads CASSQERTAGYYEQYF. DNA for the CDR3: TGTGCCAGCAGCCAGGAACGGACAGCCGGCTACTACGAGCAGTACTTC.

In DNA, the CDR3 is TGTGCCAGCAGCCAAGCAGGGATGGGAGAGCAGTACTTC. Its protein product is CASSQAGMGEQYF. The rearrangement links TRBV3-1 (or the pseudogene TRBV3-2) to TRBJ2-7; the D gene is possibly TRBD1 (5 bases). This CDR3 is 13 amino acids long. Trimming removed 1 base from V and 7 bases from J, with 11 bases in between. Germline assignment: CDR1 LGHDT and CDR2 YNNKEL (reference sequence).

This sequence joins TRBV19 and TRBJ2-2; D might be TRBD1 (5 bases). The ends were cut back, 6 bases at V and 4 bases at J, with 12 bases in the middle. Germline values: CDR1 LNHDA, CDR2 SQIVND (reference sequence). The length of the CDR3 is 14 residues. The CDR3 DNA follows: TGTGCCAGTAGCTTAGGGGTCCGCACCGGGGAGCTGTTTTTT. Translated: CASSLGVRTGELFF.

This chain connects TRBV28 to TRBJ1-1; TRBD1 might be the D (5 bases). The CDR3 contains 13 residues. Trimming took off 5 bases at V and 3 bases at J, with 10 bases between the two ends. The germline CDR1 and CDR2 sequences are MDHEN and SYDVKM. CDR3 sequence (DNA): TGTGCCAGCAGTGACCAGGGTTACACTGAAGCTTTCTTT. This codes for CASSDQGYTEAFF.

The chain couples TRBV24-1 to TRBJ2-2; TRBD2 is a possible D gene (5 bases). Trimming removed 4 bases from V and 7 bases from J, with 15 bases in between. The CDR3 spans 15 residues. Germline loops: CDR1 KGHDR, CDR2 SFDVKD. CDR3 sequence: CATSEPPPGSGELFF. The CDR3 DNA sequence: TGTGCCACCAGTGAACCGCCTCCGGGAAGCGGGGAGCTGTTTTTT.

The chain employs TRBV7-2 and TRBJ2-3; D uncertain. With 1 base removed from V and 4 bases from J, the gap between germline ends came to 6 bases. Germline CDR1 is SGHTA and CDR2 is FQGNSA. There are 13 residues in the CDR3. The CDR3 is CASSLGRPDTQYF. The CDR3 DNA reads as TGTGCCAGCAGCTTAGGGAGACCAGATACGCAGTATTTT.

The V call is TRBV5-5, the J call TRBJ2-2, with TRBD1 matching 10 bases. The CDR3 has 14 amino acids. The germline V gene encodes CDR1 SGHKS and CDR2 YYEKEE (reference sequence). With 6 bases clipped from V and 5 bases from J, the junction kept 4 bases outside the gene matches. CDR3 residues: CASNWDRGTGELFF. CDR3 nucleotides: TGTGCCAGCAATTGGGACAGGGGTACCGGGGAGCTGTTTTTT.

This clone was observed a handful of times. The chain has TRBV19 and TRBJ1-5; TRBD1 matches at 7 bases. There are 16 residues in the CDR3. The J segment lost 7 bases and the V segment lost 5 bases, leaving 14 bases of the junction unmatched. Germline V gene sequence: CDR1 LNHDA, CDR2 SQIVND (reference sequence). The CDR3 DNA reads as TGTGCCAGTAGTGACCTTCGACAGGGTGGCGGCCAGCCCCAGCATTTT. Its translation is CASSDLRQGGGQPQHF.

This rearrangement joins TRBV7-9 to TRBJ2-1; D perhaps matches TRBD1 (5 bases). Trimming removed 3 bases from V and 0 bases from J, with 9 bases in between. The V gene's germline CDR1 is SEHNR and CDR2 FQNEAQ (reference sequence). CDR3 length equals 15 residues. CDR3 bases: TGTGCCAGCAGCTTTTCCAGGGTCTCCTACAATGAGCAGTTCTTC. Its protein product is CASSFSRVSYNEQFF.

This chain connects TRBV4-2 to TRBJ2-2; 13 bases line up with TRBD2. Germline V CDR1 and CDR2: LGHNA, YNFKEQ. There are 20 residues in the CDR3. Germline trimming cut 0 bases from V and 6 bases from J; bases unmatched to any gene: 13. In DNA, the CDR3 is TGTGCCAGCAGCCAAGATGCGCCAGGGACTAGCGGGGAGGGCGCCGGGGAGCTGTTTTTT. Amino acids: CASSQDAPGTSGEGAGELFF.

This chain joins TRBV5-4 and TRBJ1-2; D might be TRBD1 (5 bases). This CDR3 has 14 amino acids. Trimming left V 1 base short and J 3 bases short, with 10 bases between. Germline V gene sequence: CDR1 SGHNT, CDR2 YYREEE (reference sequence). In nucleotides, the CDR3 is TGTGCCAGCAGCTTGCAGGGTCGTCACTATGGCTACACCTTC. Protein: CASSLQGRHYGYTF.

The chain links TRBV4-1 to TRBJ2-7; 7 nucleotides match TRBD1. The length of the CDR3 is 15 residues. The V and J ends lost 0 bases and 0 bases, in that order; junction bases with no gene match: 2. Germline V gene sequence: CDR1 MGHRA, CDR2 YSYEKL. CDR3: CASSQDRGSSYEQYF. As DNA, the CDR3 is TGCGCCAGCAGCCAAGACAGGGGGAGCTCCTACGAGCAGTACTTC.

The V call is TRBV6-2 or TRBV6-3, the J call TRBJ2-7, with 8 nucleotides matching TRBD2. Germline V lookup: CDR1 MNHEY, CDR2 SVGEGT. The V segment lost 5 bases and the J segment 3 bases; nucleotides outside the gene matches: 6. CDR3 length equals 14 residues. The CDR3 sequence: CASSQTRGGYEQYF. The CDR3 DNA reads as TGTGCCAGCAGTCAAACCCGGGGGGGCTACGAGCAGTACTTC.

The gene calls are TRBV13 and TRBJ2-5; 7 bases are shared with TRBD1. Germline values: CDR1 PRHDT, CDR2 FYEKMQ (reference sequence). There are 17 residues in the CDR3. The V and J ends lost 5 bases and 3 bases, in that order; junction bases with no gene match: 15. Here the CDR3 DNA reads TGTGCCAGCAGCCCCGGTTGGACAGGAGAGGACAAAGAGACCCAGTACTTC. It encodes CASSPGWTGEDKETQYF.

The V gene is TRBV19, the J gene TRBJ2-2; the D gene is possibly TRBD1 (5 bases). The V gene's germline CDR1 is LNHDA and CDR2 SQIVND (reference sequence). V was trimmed by 5 bases and J by 6 bases, leaving 7 bases between them. The CDR3 totals 12 residues. CDR3 in amino acids: CASSAGPGELFF. CDR3 coding DNA: TGTGCCAGTAGTGCAGGGCCCGGGGAGCTGTTTTTT. The whole variable domain, remainder taken from reference TRBV19 and TRBJ2-2, is DGGITQSPKYLFRKEGQNVTLSCEQNLNHDAMYWYRQDPGQGLRLIYYSQIVNDFQKGDIAEGYSVSREKKESFPLTVTSAQKNPTAFYLCASSAGPGELFFGEGSRLTVL.

J is TRBJ2-6 and V is TRBV6-1; 7 nucleotides agree with TRBD1. This CDR3 is built from 19 residues. The germline V gene encodes CDR1 MNHNS and CDR2 SASEGT. The V and J ends lost 2 bases and 3 bases, in that order; junction bases with no gene match: 13. Here the CDR3 DNA reads TGTGCCAGCAGTGAATCCGGGACAGCGAGTTCGGGTGGGGCCAACGTCCTGACTTTC. Translating it yields CASSESGTASSGGANVLTF.

The genes are TRBV27 and TRBJ1-2; 11 nucleotides agree with TRBD1. J was trimmed by 4 bases and V by 6 bases; bases with no gene match: 4. This CDR3 spans 14 amino acids. Germline CDR1 MNHEY, CDR2 SMNVEV (reference sequence). This chain's CDR3 is CASSTGQGAYGYTF. The DNA of the CDR3 is TGTGCCAGCAGCACAGGACAGGGGGCCTATGGCTACACCTTC.

The chain links TRBV18 to TRBJ2-2; D unclear. Trimming removed 4 bases from V and 1 base from J, with 10 bases in between. The CDR3 extends over 15 amino acids. The germline CDR1 and CDR2 sequences are KGHSH and LQKENI. The DNA for the CDR3 is TGTGCCAGCTCACTAATCTCAGGGAACACCGGGGAGCTGTTTTTT. Translation gives CASSLISGNTGELFF. The full variable domain, rest sourced from reference TRBV18 and TRBJ2-2, is NAGVMQNPRHLVRRRGQEARLRCSPMKGHSHVYWYRQLPEEGLKFMVYLQKENIIDESGMPKERFSAEFPKEGPSILRIQQVVRGDSAAYFCASSLISGNTGELFFGEGSRLTVL.

This clone has only a few counts. The chain employs TRBV5-1 and TRBJ1-1; D is unclear. Germline lookup yields CDR1 SGHRS and CDR2 YFSETQ. V lost 0 bases, J lost 2 bases, and 5 bases lay in between. The CDR3 is 13 amino acids. CDR3 loop: CASSLGANTEAFF. The CDR3 DNA is TGCGCCAGCAGCTTGGGGGCCAACACTGAAGCTTTCTTT.

This rearrangement joins TRBV28 to TRBJ1-5; D is ambiguous. This CDR3 is built from 16 residues. CDR1 and CDR2 (germline): MDHEN, SYDVKM. V was shortened by 11 bases and J by 0 bases, with 20 bases between the two germline ends. The CDR3 reads CADAQEASYSNQPQHF. The CDR3 bases are TGTGCCGATGCGCAGGAGGCGAGTTATAGCAATCAGCCCCAGCATTTT.

The V and J genes are TRBV5-1 and TRBJ1-6; TRBD1 is a possible D gene (6 bases). The V gene's germline CDR1 is SGHRS and CDR2 YFSETQ. With 4 bases removed from V and 7 bases from J, the gap between germline ends came to 18 bases. The CDR3 spans 16 residues. The DNA for the CDR3 is TGCGCCAGCAGCAGAACCCGGACAGACTCAAATTCACCCCTCCACTTT. This codes for CASSRTRTDSNSPLHF.

The genes are TRBV6-5 and TRBJ2-1, with 13 bases lining up with TRBD2. Per germline, CDR1 MNHEY and CDR2 SVGAGI. V lost 6 bases and J lost 7; bases outside the gene matches: 6. This CDR3 region has 15 residues. CDR3 bases: TGTGCCAGCAGCAAAGGACTAGCGGGAGAAAATGAGCAGTTCTTC. As protein: CASSKGLAGENEQFF.

The J gene is TRBJ2-2, the V gene TRBV5-1; TRBD1 is a possible D gene (5 bases). Trimming shortened V by 4 bases and J by 0 bases, and 10 bases separated the two germline ends. The CDR3 has 15 amino acids. In germline, CDR1 is SGHRS, CDR2 YFSETQ. CDR3 nucleotides: TGCGCCAGCAGCACAGGTGTCGCGAACACCGGGGAGCTGTTTTTT. Translating it yields CASSTGVANTGELFF.

On this clone itself: One end of the junction is discordant with germline, which a read error may explain. The chain is built from TRBV7-7 and TRBJ2-7; D is unresolved. The CDR3 is made up of 16 amino acids. Germline V gives CDR1 SSHAT, CDR2 FNYEAQ (reference sequence). The CDR3 region is CASSLLPVLCSYEQYF. CDR3 DNA sequence: TGTGCTAGCAGTCTCCTCCCGGTCCTCTGCTCCTACGAGCAGTACTTC.

Notes on this clone: One end of the junction varies from germline; a read error may be responsible. This chain links TRBV7-7 with TRBJ2-3, with D possibly TRBD1 on 6 matching bases. Germline CDR1 and CDR2: SSHAT and FNYEAQ (reference sequence). The CDR3 is made up of 15 amino acids. CDR3 coding DNA: TGTGCTAGCAGCTTACGGCCAGGGGGCACAGATACGCAGTATTTT. Amino acids: CASSLRPGGTDTQYF. The full variable domain, in which reference TRBV7-7 and TRBJ2-3 provide the parts outside the CDR3, is GAGVSQSPRYKVTKRGQDVTLRCDPISSHATLYWYQQALGQGPEFLTYFNYEAQPDKSGLPSDRFSAERPEGSISTLTIQRTEQRDSAMYRCASSLRPGGTDTQYFGPGTRLTVL.

J is TRBJ1-2 and V is TRBV7-2; a weak D match, TRBD1 (6 bases). The CDR3 is 15 residues long. Trimming shortened V by 5 bases and J by 0 bases, and 13 bases separated the two germline ends. Germline values: CDR1 SGHTA, CDR2 FQGNSA. The CDR3 bases are TGTGCCAGCAGCCCAGGGACAACTCCTAACTATGGCTACACCTTC. It translates to CASSPGTTPNYGYTF.